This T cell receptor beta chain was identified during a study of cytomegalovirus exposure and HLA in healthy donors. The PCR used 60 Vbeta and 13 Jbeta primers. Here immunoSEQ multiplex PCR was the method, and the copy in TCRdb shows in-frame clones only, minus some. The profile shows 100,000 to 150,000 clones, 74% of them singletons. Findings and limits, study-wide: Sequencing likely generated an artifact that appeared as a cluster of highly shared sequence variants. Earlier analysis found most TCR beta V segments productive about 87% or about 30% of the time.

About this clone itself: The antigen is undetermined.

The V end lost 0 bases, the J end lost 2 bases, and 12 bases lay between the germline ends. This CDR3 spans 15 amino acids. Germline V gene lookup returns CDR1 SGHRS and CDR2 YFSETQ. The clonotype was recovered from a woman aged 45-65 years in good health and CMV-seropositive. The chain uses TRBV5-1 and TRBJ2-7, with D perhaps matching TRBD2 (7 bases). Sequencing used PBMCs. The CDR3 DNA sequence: TGCGCCAGCAGCTTGGACGGGGGGCCAACCTACGAGCAGTACTTC. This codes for CASSLDGGPTYEQYF.